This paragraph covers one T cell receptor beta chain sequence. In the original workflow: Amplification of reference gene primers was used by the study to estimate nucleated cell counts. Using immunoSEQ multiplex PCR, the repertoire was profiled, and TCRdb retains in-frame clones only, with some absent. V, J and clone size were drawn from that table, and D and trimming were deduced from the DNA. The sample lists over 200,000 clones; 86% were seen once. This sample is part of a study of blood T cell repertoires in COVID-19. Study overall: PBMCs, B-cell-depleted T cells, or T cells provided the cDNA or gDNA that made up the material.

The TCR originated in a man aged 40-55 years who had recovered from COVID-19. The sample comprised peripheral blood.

CDR3 bases: TGTGCCAGCAGTTCCCCGGGACTAGCGGGGTACGGGGAGCTGTTTTTT. Its protein is CASSSPGLAGYGELFF. The rearrangement uses TRBV6-2 or TRBV6-3 and TRBJ2-2; 13 bases match TRBD2. Trimming removed 4 bases from V and 7 bases from J; junction bases left unmatched: 6. This CDR3 spans 16 amino acids. CDR1 is MNHEY, CDR2 SVGEGT, per germline.